These 24 T cell receptor beta chains share one sample of origin, sequenced in a study of cytomegalovirus exposure and HLA in healthy donors (dated by TCRdb to about 2017). The method was the immunoSEQ multiplex PCR assay. In TCRdb, the immuneACCESS table is reduced to in-frame sequences with V and J assigned. These tables do not hold every clone; where another copy was compared, an unresolved V gene accounts for under half, and the others remain unexplained. For this sample there are some 110,000 clones; 90% to 95% appear just once. Of the sample, under 1.5% falls within the top ten clones. The sequencing sample was made of PBMCs. The source is a woman aged 18 to 35 in good health and CMV-seronegative.

This chain connects TRBV11-2 to TRBJ2-2, with D unclear. Germline CDR1 and CDR2: SGHAT and FQNNGV. Trimming removed 4 bases from V and 2 bases from J, with 14 bases in between. This CDR3 spans 16 amino acids. CDR3 nucleotides: TGTGCCAGCAGCTCTCCGTTGAGGCGAAACACCGGGGAGCTGTTTTTT. Protein: CASSSPLRRNTGELFF.

The chain employs TRBV6-5 and TRBJ1-1; no clear D gene. The germline V gene encodes CDR1 MNHEY and CDR2 SVGAGI. The length of the CDR3 is 14 residues. Trimming left V 5 bases short and J 3 bases short, with 13 bases between. The CDR3 region is CASSPRGSDTEAFF. The DNA for the CDR3 is TGTGCCAGCAGTCCCCGAGGGTCCGACACTGAAGCTTTCTTT.

V and J are TRBV9 and TRBJ2-7, with 8 positions matching TRBD2. V was clipped by 7 bases and J by 6 bases; unmatched bases: 15. The CDR3 has 15 residues. Germline CDR1 is SGDLS and CDR2 is YYNGEE. The CDR3, as DNA: TGTGCCAGCGGTAGCTCCAGCGGGAGTATTCGCGAGCAGTACTTC. Amino acids: CASGSSSGSIREQYF.

The chain recombines TRBV5-1 with TRBJ2-5; D is possibly TRBD2 (6 bases). CDR3 size: 14 residues. V shed 6 bases and J shed 4 bases, with 16 bases lying between them. Looked up from germline, CDR1 is SGHRS and CDR2 is YFSETQ. The CDR3 DNA is TGCGCCAGCACCCAAAACGGGGGAGGAGAGACCCAGTACTTC. This gives the protein CASTQNGGGETQYF.

This chain uses TRBV10-3 with TRBJ2-1; possibly TRBD2 for D (6 bases). The CDR3 has 14 residues. Trimming shortened V by 5 bases and J by 12 bases, and 20 bases separated the two germline ends. The germline V gene encodes CDR1 ENHRY and CDR2 SYGVKD. The CDR3 region is CAISTREVARGQFF. The CDR3 DNA follows: TGTGCCATCAGTACGAGGGAGGTAGCAAGGGGGCAGTTCTTC.

The CDR3 DNA reads as TGCGCCAGCAGCAACGGGACAGGGAGGGACGAGCAGTACTTC. Amino acid sequence: CASSNGTGRDEQYF. J is TRBJ2-7 and V is TRBV5-1; 9 positions agree with TRBD1. The CDR3 totals 14 residues. CDR1 SGHRS and CDR2 YFSETQ come from the germline V gene. The V gene end was trimmed by 4 bases and the J gene end by 5 bases; junction bases not matched to a gene: 7.

Only one count was recorded for this clone. The chain carries TRBV7-9 and TRBJ2-7, with 7 bases aligning to TRBD1. CDR1 SEHNR and CDR2 FQNEAQ come from the germline V gene (reference sequence). The CDR3 sequence is 12 residues long. Germline trimming cut 5 bases from V and 6 bases from J; bases unmatched to any gene: 4. The CDR3 nucleotides are TGTGCCAGCAGCCAGACAGGGCGCGAGCAGTACTTC. It yields the protein CASSQTGREQYF.

The chain is built from TRBV4-1 and TRBJ1-6, with 7 bases aligning to TRBD1. Germline V gene data show CDR1 as MGHRA and CDR2 as YSYEKL. CDR3 size: 15 residues. Trimming at V came to 6 bases and at J to 10 bases, leaving 12 bases not matched to a gene. In nucleotides, the CDR3 is TGCGCCAGCAGTCTCTCGCCTGGGACAGCATCACCCCTCCACTTT. Translation: CASSLSPGTASPLHF.

The rearrangement uses TRBV19 and TRBJ1-5; 7 bases agree with TRBD1. Germline V CDR1 and CDR2: LNHDA, SQIVND (reference sequence). V shed 7 bases and J 2 bases; nucleotides not matched to a gene: 5. The CDR3 contains 14 residues. The DNA for the CDR3 is TGTGCCAGTAAACTCGGGACAGGCAATCAGCCCCAGCATTTT. This codes for CASKLGTGNQPQHF.

The gene calls are TRBV19 and TRBJ2-6, with 7 bases that match TRBD1. Germline lookup yields CDR1 LNHDA and CDR2 SQIVND (reference sequence). The CDR3 consists of 18 residues. V was clipped by 5 bases and J by 0 bases; unmatched bases: 10. This CDR3 is CASSQTGIWSSGANVLTF. The DNA of the CDR3 is TGTGCCAGTAGTCAGACAGGGATATGGTCCTCTGGGGCCAACGTCCTGACTTTC.

The chain uses TRBV7-2 and TRBJ2-7; 10 bases align to TRBD1. The CDR3 runs 17 residues. With 1 base clipped from V and 4 bases from J, the junction kept 10 bases outside the gene matches. Per germline, CDR1 SGHTA and CDR2 FQGNSA. In DNA form, the CDR3 reads TGTGCCAGCAGCTTAGAGCCTCCGGGACAGGGGATGTACGAGCAGTACTTC. This gives the protein CASSLEPPGQGMYEQYF.

The chain combines TRBV5-6 with TRBJ2-5; 11 bases line up with TRBD1. Losses at the gene ends were 3 bases for V and 4 bases for J; bases not matched to a gene: 5. The CDR3 runs 15 residues. Germline V lookup: CDR1 SGHDT, CDR2 YYEEEE. DNA for the CDR3: TGTGCCAGCAGCTACGGACAGGGGGCTGGAGAGACCCAGTACTTC. This gives the protein CASSYGQGAGETQYF. Filled out from reference TRBV5-6 and TRBJ2-5, the complete variable domain reads DAGVTQSPTHLIKTRGQQVTLRCSPKSGHDTVSWYQQALGQGPQFIFQYYEEEERQRGNFPDRFSGHQFPNYSSELNVNALLLGDSALYLCASSYGQGAGETQYFGPGTRLLVL.

Here the CDR3 DNA reads TGTGCCAGCAGCTTTACCAGTGGTCACACTGAAGCTTTCTTT. It encodes CASSFTSGHTEAFF. V and J are TRBV7-9 and TRBJ1-1; D is undetermined. V shed 3 bases and J shed 3 bases, with 11 bases lying between them. The CDR3 spans 14 residues. Germline V CDR1 and CDR2: SEHNR, FQNEAQ (reference sequence).

J is TRBJ1-1 and V is TRBV28; TRBD1 might be the D (6 bases). CDR3 length equals 11 residues. V gave up 4 bases and J gave up 11 bases, with 11 bases separating them. Germline loops: CDR1 MDHEN, CDR2 SYDVKM. The CDR3 sequence is CASSSLTGAFF. CDR3 DNA: TGTGCCAGCAGTTCTCTGACAGGCGCTTTCTTT.

This chain joins TRBV11-1 and TRBJ2-7; perhaps TRBD2 as D (5 bases). From germline, CDR1 is SGHAT and CDR2 FQDESV (reference sequence). CDR3 length: 12 amino acids. The ends were cut back, 3 bases at V and 5 bases at J, with 8 bases in the middle. The CDR3 reads CASSFVGNEQYF. As DNA, the CDR3 is TGTGCCAGCAGCTTTGTCGGGAACGAGCAGTACTTC.

The chain links TRBV28 to TRBJ1-3, with 7 bases matching TRBD1. The V segment lost 4 bases and the J segment 2 bases; nucleotides outside the gene matches: 2. The CDR3 is made up of 14 amino acids. The V gene's germline CDR1 is MDHEN and CDR2 SYDVKM. The CDR3 reads CASSSQGAGNTIYF. The CDR3 DNA reads as TGTGCCAGCAGTTCCCAGGGGGCTGGAAACACCATATATTTT.

This CDR3 reads CASSYSSSLGQGYFF. In DNA form, the CDR3 reads TGTGCCAGCAGTTACTCGAGCTCTCTGGGACAGGGTTATTTCTTC. The chain has TRBV6-5 and TRBJ2-1; 9 bases align to TRBD1. V was pared by 0 bases and J by 16 bases, with 13 bases of the junction left unmatched. There are 15 residues in the CDR3. The germline gives CDR1 MNHEY, CDR2 SVGAGI.

V is TRBV5-6 and J is TRBJ1-2, with TRBD1 as a possible D gene (6 bases). Trimming removed 3 bases from V and 8 bases from J, with 14 bases in between. Germline loops: CDR1 SGHDT, CDR2 YYEEEE. This CDR3 comprises 13 residues. CDR3 nucleotide sequence: TGTGCCAGCAGCTCACAGGGATCGGGAGGCTACACCTTC. It codes for CASSSQGSGGYTF.

This clone has just one count. The chain combines TRBV18 with TRBJ1-1, with D hard to call. The length of the CDR3 is 15 residues. Germline loops: CDR1 KGHSH, CDR2 LQKENI. The V gene lost 3 bases and the J gene lost 1 base, with 12 bases spanning the gap. CDR3 in DNA: TGTGCCAGCTCACCTGCATTTATAGAGAACACTGAAGCTTTCTTT. Protein sequence: CASSPAFIENTEAFF.

The chain is built from TRBV28 and TRBJ1-1; D gene ambiguous. Germline V gives CDR1 MDHEN, CDR2 SYDVKM. The V gene lost 7 bases and the J gene lost 3 bases, with 12 bases spanning the gap. The CDR3 has 13 residues. CDR3 residues: CASTSRRDTEAFF. Here the CDR3 DNA reads TGTGCCAGCACCTCCAGGAGGGACACTGAAGCTTTCTTT.

The chain uses TRBV7-9 and TRBJ1-1; D remains ambiguous. The CDR3 contains 15 residues. The ends were cut back, 1 base at V and 4 bases at J, with 13 bases in the middle. Germline values: CDR1 SEHNR, CDR2 FQNEAQ (reference sequence). As DNA, the CDR3 is TGTGCCAGCAGCTTAGATACACCCCGGGTCACTGAAGCTTTCTTT. Its protein is CASSLDTPRVTEAFF.

The rearrangement uses TRBV7-2 and TRBJ2-5, with no clear D. The germline CDR1 and CDR2 sequences are SGHTA and FQGNSA. The V end was cut by 1 base, the J end by 1 base, with 4 bases between. This CDR3 has 13 amino acids. DNA for the CDR3: TGTGCCAGCAGCTTAGGGCTCCAAGAGACCCAGTACTTC. Amino acids: CASSLGLQETQYF.

This chain links TRBV4-1 with TRBJ2-7; 13 bases are shared with TRBD2. The CDR3 extends over 15 amino acids. J was trimmed by 4 bases and V by 3 bases; bases with no gene match: 3. The V gene's germline CDR1 is MGHRA and CDR2 YSYEKL. CDR3 DNA sequence: TGCGCCAGCAGCCAGGGGACTAGCGGGAATTACGAGCAGTACTTC. Encoded protein: CASSQGTSGNYEQYF.

J is TRBJ2-5 and V is TRBV5-1, with D possibly matching TRBD1 (5 bases). V was pared by 4 bases and J by 2 bases, with 15 bases between. The CDR3 is 15 residues long. Germline V CDR1 and CDR2: SGHRS, YFSETQ. The CDR3 DNA sequence: TGCGCCAGCAGCCTGATCCCAGGGCCTCAAGAGACCCAGTACTTC. Its translation: CASSLIPGPQETQYF.